The present entry profiles one T cell receptor beta chain with its context. Time point noted: baseline, week 1 (first vaccination visit). Indicated treatment: pre-vaccination baseline after standard-of-care therapy. Germline CDR1 reads SGHVS; CDR2 reads FQNEAQ. This CDR3 is 14 amino acids long. V was pared by 3 bases and J by 2 bases, with 11 bases between. These data are taken from a study of a mutant IDH1 vaccine in newly diagnosed glioma. The method was immunoSEQ multiplex PCR; TCRdb's version includes in-frame clones alone and lacks a portion of them. The sample holds around 50,000 clones, around 86% seen once.

The sample in question was PBMCs, obtained from a glioma patient treated with radiotherapy, temozolomide or both. The rearrangement links TRBV7-8 to TRBJ2-7; tentative D call: TRBD2 (6 bases). This TCR was recovered from a man between 35 and 55 years old with glioma. The CDR3 reads CASSFRDSTYEQYF. The CDR3, as DNA: TGTGCCAGCAGCTTCCGGGACTCCACCTACGAGCAGTACTTC.